One T cell receptor (beta chain) is described in this entry. The antigen is unknown. TCRdb redid the calling of the reads with MiXCR, one entry per CDR3 protein. The repertoire has hundreds of thousands of distinct CDR3 sequences, 24% of them found once; the top ten carry roughly 8%. These data originate in a study of T cell repertoires in cytomegalovirus infection. The wider study: Shared public TCR beta signatures pointed to both CMV infection and a matching HLA type. Regarding the study as a whole: Identification of carriers of CMV plus the relevant HLA was performed using cumulative public TCR beta family frequency. Within the response measured ex vivo, HLA-C-restricted CMV-specific TCR beta clonotypes were dominant.

V shed 6 bases and J 4 bases; nucleotides not matched to a gene: 10. The CDR3 totals 15 residues. From germline, CDR1 is DFQATT and CDR2 SNEGSKA (reference sequence). V and J are TRBV20-1 and TRBJ2-4; TRBD1 matches 9 bases. This receptor was taken from a human donor in good health (CMV status not recorded). Some clones in this sample may be carry-over from other donors' samples. The sequenced material came from CD8+ T cells from PBMCs. The CDR3 sequence is CSAQRDRDWKNIQYF. The CDR3 nucleotides read TGCAGTGCCCAGCGGGACAGGGATTGGAAAAACATTCAGTACTTC.